This entry is about one T cell receptor (beta chain). What it binds is not known. Libraries were prepared by immunoSEQ multiplex PCR; TCRdb keeps only in-frame clonotypes and omits some of them. The sample shows 2 million or so clones, 90% to 95% of them seen only once. The source of the sample is a study of shared clonotypes between healthy human individuals. About the study: For every donor, three CD4 naive, three CD4 memory, two CD8 naive and one CD8 memory plates were used. Overall study results and limits: Memory subsets had estimated richness that was generally smaller than that of naive subsets. Non-shared clonotypes displayed generation probabilities falling below those of clonotypes present in all four donors.

The CDR3 contains 16 residues. Germline CDR1 reads GTSNPN; CDR2 reads SVGIG (reference sequence). V shed 3 bases, J shed 4 bases, and the junction held 12 bases outside the gene matches. The TCR comes from a young man in good health. The J gene is TRBJ1-1, the V gene TRBV30, with 9 bases aligning to TRBD1. Material for sequencing was naive CD4+ T cells sorted from blood. Subset defined: CD45RA+ positively selected. As DNA, the CDR3 is TGTGCCTGGAGAACTCGACAGGGGGTTGGGAGCACTGAAGCTTTCTTT. Translated, it gives CAWRTRQGVGSTEAFF.